This T cell receptor (beta chain) was profiled in a study of shared clonotypes between healthy human individuals (dated by TCRdb to about 2020). Context from the whole study: A couple of women and three men aged 18 to 49 years were included in the cohort. For each donor, CD4 naive and CD4 memory were each given three plates, CD8 naive was given two plates, and CD8 memory was given one plate. Blood TCR repertoires of four to six healthy adults were deeply sequenced to estimate repertoire size and the extent of clonotype sharing between individuals. To increase sequencing depth and limit assay-specific biases, different laboratories used diverse techniques to prepare libraries and sequence TCR repertoires. Between about 0.8 and 8.9 billion PBMCs per donor were obtained by leukapheresis.

The donors were healthy, HIV-negative adults who had no recently reported acute infections or vaccinations. Only Caucasian adults living in Nashville, Tennessee, USA were represented among the donors. CD4+ T cells were enriched through magnetic negative selection, after which naive cells were positively selected on CD45RA and the remaining negative fraction served as the memory subset. After blood collection by leukapheresis, PBMCs were isolated using Ficoll-Histopaque density gradient centrifugation and then cryopreserved in the vapor phase of liquid nitrogen. Purity and quantity of every magnetically sorted T cell population were checked by analytical flow cytometry. Genomic DNA was isolated from every sorted fraction and measured by UV absorbance on a Nanodrop 2000c. Using the deep immunoSEQ assay, TCR CDR3 regions were amplified from genomic DNA by multiplex PCR. Extracted genomic DNA from each cell subset was spread evenly across all wells of several immunoSEQ 96-well plates, with each plate serving as a replicate. For sorted subsets, each replicate PCR was loaded with 200 ng genomic DNA, equivalent to 30,000 to 35,000 T cell genomes. Purified libraries were measured with a Qubit 3.0 fluorometer, size-checked on a Bioanalyzer 2100, and measured again with the KAPA Library Quantification kit. A separate single-read 150-cycle Illumina NextSeq 550 flow cell was used to sequence each immunoSEQ 96-well plate. The source study handled its data this way. Because only junctional sequences without quality scores were contained in the immunoSEQ output, filtering matching that applied to full-length reads could not be performed. To assign V/J genes and CDR3, sequences were annotated against IMGT germline references using PyIR, a Python wrapper for IgBLAST v1.9. Reads with weak V/J assignments (E-value above 1e-6), missing CDR3, stop codons, out-of-frame junctions, or ambiguous translated residues were removed. V3J clonotypes were defined as sequences sharing the same inferred V gene, J gene, and CDR3 amino acid sequence. To compute the percentage overlap between repertoires, the number of shared unique clonotypes was divided by the size of the smaller repertoire. RTK rarefaction, the Chao1 estimator, and Recon v2.1 estimates of unobserved clonotypes were used to assess repertoire richness. Generation probabilities for all TCRbeta clonotypes obtained by the gDNA method from a handful of donors were computed using OLGA. TCRdb carries this immuneACCESS record with in-frame sequences only. Its versions omit some clonotypes, under half of them owing to an unresolved V gene in the studies checked, with the rest unexplained. The V and J calls and clone size come from that table; D and trimming were worked out from the DNA. The sample profile shows about 1.1 million clones; approximately 77% of them were found once. Roughly 0.83% of the sample is in the top ten clones.

The study at large found these results: Pairwise subsampling indicated that sequencing depth was expected to affect the degree of clonotype sharing among donors. Rarefaction of sorted-subset datasets indicated incomplete sequencing despite the large sequencing depth. Sampling was limited to blood, and TCR repertoires in tissue likely differ from TCR repertoires in blood. The small number of donors limited the genetic and exposure-history diversity represented. When a few donors were compared, the shared fraction of clonotypes was around 5% for naive CD4, over 3% for naive CD8, more than 2% for memory CD4, and 0.4% for memory CD8. Clonotypes shared by all four sorted-subset donors showed higher generation probabilities than non-shared clonotypes. Estimated clonotype richness was generally larger for naive than for memory subsets.

Unmatched junction bases come to 10, with V trimmed by 7 bases and J by 2 bases. Counted from cysteine to phenylalanine, this CDR3 has 17 amino acids. Only the CDR3 part of the read is kept: 51 bases, read in frame from the first base. Looking up the germline V gene (reference sequence) yields CDR1 SEHNR and CDR2 FQNEAQ. This clone came up a few times. Its antigen target is currently unknown. No clone much larger than this one lies a single base away; base qualities are absent. This sequence originates from a man younger than 30 in good health. Some clones in this sample may be carry-over from other donors' samples. The sample was memory CD4+ T cells from PBMCs. This specimen's cell subset or site label, interpreted: CD45RA-negative fraction. This chain is built from TRBV7-9 and TRBJ2-7, with TRBD2 matching 14 junction bases. The CDR3: CASTLGTSGSRTYEQYF. In nucleotide form, the sequence is TGTGCCAGCACCCTAGGGACTAGCGGGAGCCGGACCTACGAGCAGTACTTC.